This T cell receptor (beta chain) was documented in a study of beta chain features in type 1 diabetes. This CDR3 contains 16 residues. With V trimmed by 5 bases and J by 5 bases, 10 bases remained unmatched. Germline assignment: CDR1 SGHNT and CDR2 YENEEA. This clone has more than one count but fewer than ten. Its antigen remains unidentified. Notes on the study in general: When Type 1 diabetes patients were examined, their TCRB CDR3s proved moderately but significantly shorter in all four CD4+ subsets.

Expressed TCRB transcripts were sequenced, since all the RNA that had been isolated was reverse transcribed. TCRdb's table, derived via immunoSEQ multiplex PCR, lists solely in-frame clones and lacks some. Found here are 600,000 to 750,000 clones, approximately 13% of them singletons; the top ten hold 0.09% to 0.15%. The J gene is TRBJ1-1, the V gene TRBV11-3; 11 bases fit TRBD1. The sample was naive CD4+ T cells from blood. The receptor's source is a man under 40 with type 1 diabetes. For the CDR3, the DNA is TGTGCCAGCAGCCCTGCCGGGACAGGGGGAGATACTGAAGCTTTCTTT. Amino acids: CASSPAGTGGDTEAFF.